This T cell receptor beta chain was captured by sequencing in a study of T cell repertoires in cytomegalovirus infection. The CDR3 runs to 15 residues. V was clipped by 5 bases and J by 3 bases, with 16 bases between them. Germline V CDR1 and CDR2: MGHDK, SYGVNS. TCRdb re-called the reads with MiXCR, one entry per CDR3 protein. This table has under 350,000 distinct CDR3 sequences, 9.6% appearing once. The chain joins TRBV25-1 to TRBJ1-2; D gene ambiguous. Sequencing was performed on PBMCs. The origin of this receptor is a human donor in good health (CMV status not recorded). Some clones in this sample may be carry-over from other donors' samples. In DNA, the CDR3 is TGTGCCAGCAGTCCATCGAGAGGCCTCTACTATGGCTACACCTTC. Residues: CASSPSRGLYYGYTF.